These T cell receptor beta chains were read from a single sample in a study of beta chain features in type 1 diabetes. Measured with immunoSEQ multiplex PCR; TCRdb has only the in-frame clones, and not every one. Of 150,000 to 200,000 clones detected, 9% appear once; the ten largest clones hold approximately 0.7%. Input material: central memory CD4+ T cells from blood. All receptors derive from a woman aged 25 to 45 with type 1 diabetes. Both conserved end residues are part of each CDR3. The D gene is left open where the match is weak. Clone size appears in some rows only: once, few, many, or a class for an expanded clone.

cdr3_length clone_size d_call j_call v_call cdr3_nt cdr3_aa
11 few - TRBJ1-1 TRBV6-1 TGTGCCAGTATCCGGGACAATGAAGCTTTCTTT CASIRDNEAFF
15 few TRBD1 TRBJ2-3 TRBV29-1 TGCAGCACCTTCGGGGGGACAGGGTTTTCAGATACGCAGTATTTT CSTFGGTGFSDTQYF
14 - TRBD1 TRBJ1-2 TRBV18 TGTGCCAGCTCAGGTCTCGGACAGGGCGAAGGCTACACCTTC CASSGLGQGEGYTF
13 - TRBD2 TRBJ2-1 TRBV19 TGTGCCACCCGGGAGGGACCCTACAATGAGCAGTTCTTC CATREGPYNEQFF
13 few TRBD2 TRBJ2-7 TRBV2 TGTGCCAGCAGTGACCGGGGACTAGACAGAATGTACTTC CASSDRGLDRMYF
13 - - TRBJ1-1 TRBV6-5 TGTGCCAGCAGTTGGGGGGTGAACACTGAAGCTTTCTTT CASSWGVNTEAFF
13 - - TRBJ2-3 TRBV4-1 TGCGCCAGCAGCCGGGAGTATCGCGATACGCAGTATTTT CASSREYRDTQYF
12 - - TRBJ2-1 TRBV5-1 TGCGCCAGCAGCTTGGCTATAAATGAGCAGTTCTTC CASSLAINEQFF
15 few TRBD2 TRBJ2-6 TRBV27 TGTGCCAGCAGACCGGGGGGCTCTGGGGCCAACGTCCTGACTTTC CASRPGGSGANVLTF
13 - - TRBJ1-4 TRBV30 TGTGCCTGGGAAGACAGTTGGGCTGAAAAACTGTTTTTT CAWEDSWAEKLFF
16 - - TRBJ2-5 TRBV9 TGTGCCAGCAGCGAGGCGGGGACCGAGTACCAAGAGACCCAGTACTTC CASSEAGTEYQETQYF
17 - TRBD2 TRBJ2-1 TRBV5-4 TGTGCCAGCAGCTTGGCCAAGGGGACTAGCGAATTCAATGAGCAGTTCTTC CASSLAKGTSEFNEQFF
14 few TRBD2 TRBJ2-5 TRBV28 TGTGCCAGCAGTTTGACCGGGAGGGCAGAGACCCAGTACTTC CASSLTGRAETQYF
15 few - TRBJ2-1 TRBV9 TGTGCCAGCAGCCCGCGACTAGGTATTGGCCATGAGCAGTTCTTC CASSPRLGIGHEQFF
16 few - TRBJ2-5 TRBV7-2 TGTGCCAGCAGCTCCTTTGGGGGGACCACTCAAGAGACCCAGTACTTC CASSSFGGTTQETQYF
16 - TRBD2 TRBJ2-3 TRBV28 TGTGCCAGCTGCACTAGCGGGCCCCAATACACAGATACGCAGTATTTT CASCTSGPQYTDTQYF
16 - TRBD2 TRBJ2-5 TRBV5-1 TGCGCCAGCAGCTCGGGACTAGCGGGAACCCAAGAGACCCAGTACTTC CASSSGLAGTQETQYF
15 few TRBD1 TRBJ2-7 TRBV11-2 TGTGCCAGCAGCTTAGTCCGGACAGGGACGTACGAGCAGTACTTC CASSLVRTGTYEQYF
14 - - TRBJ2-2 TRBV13 TGTGCCAGCAGCTTCGGTGCGAACACCGGGGAGCTGTTTTTT CASSFGANTGELFF
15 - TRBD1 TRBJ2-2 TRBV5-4 TGTGCCAGCAGCGACCGGGACAGAGAAACCGGGGAGCTGTTTTTT CASSDRDRETGELFF
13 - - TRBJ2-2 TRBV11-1 TGTGCCAGCAGCTTGAGGGTCAGCGGGGAGCTGTTTTTT CASSLRVSGELFF
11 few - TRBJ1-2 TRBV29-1 TGCAGCAAAACAGATAACTATGGCTACACCTTC CSKTDNYGYTF
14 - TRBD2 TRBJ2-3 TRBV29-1 TGCAGCGTTGAACTCACTAGCGGCACAGATACGCAGTATTTT CSVELTSGTDTQYF
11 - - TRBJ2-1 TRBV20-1 TGCAGTGCCCGCGGGGTGAATGAGCAGTTCTTC CSARGVNEQFF
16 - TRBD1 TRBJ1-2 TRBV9 TGTGCCAGCAGCGTGATAGGACAGGGGGCTATGGGAGGCTACACCTTC CASSVIGQGAMGGYTF
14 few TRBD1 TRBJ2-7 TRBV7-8 TGTGCCAGCAGCCACAGGGGAAAAGAGAGCCTAGGGTACTTC CASSHRGKESLGYF
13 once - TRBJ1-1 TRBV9 TGTGCCAGCAGCCCCGCTTCGGACACTGAAGCTTTCTTT CASSPASDTEAFF
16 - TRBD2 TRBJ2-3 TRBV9 TGTGCCAGCAACCGTCCGGGACTAGCGGGATCGGATACGCAGTATTTT CASNRPGLAGSDTQYF
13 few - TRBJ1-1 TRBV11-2 TGTGCCAGCAGCTTAACAGGAGAAGGAGAAGCTTTCTTT CASSLTGEGEAFF
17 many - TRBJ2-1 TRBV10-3 TGTGCCATCAGTGATCCAGGGGGGTCCCCTTTCTCCAATGAGCAGTTCTTC CAISDPGGSPFSNEQFF
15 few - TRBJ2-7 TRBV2 TGTGCCAGCAGTGAATGGGTCACCAGCGGCCACGAGCAGTACTTC CASSEWVTSGHEQYF
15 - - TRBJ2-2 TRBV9 TGTGCCAGCAGCGTAGACACTACCTACACCGGGGAGCTGTTTTTT CASSVDTTYTGELFF
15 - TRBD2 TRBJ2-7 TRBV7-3 TGTGCCAGCAGCTTAAGACTAGCGGGATGGGACGAGCAGTACTTC CASSLRLAGWDEQYF
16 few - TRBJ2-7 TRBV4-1 TGCGCCAGCAGCCAAGAATTCGGCGGTCGTCCCTACGAGCAGTACTTC CASSQEFGGRPYEQYF
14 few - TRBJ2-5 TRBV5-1 TGCGCCAGCAGCTCGGGGGTGAGCCAAGAGACCCAGTACTTC CASSSGVSQETQYF
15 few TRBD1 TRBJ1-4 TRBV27 TGTGCCAGCAGTACCGGGACAGGGTTAAGCGAAAAACTGTTTTTT CASSTGTGLSEKLFF
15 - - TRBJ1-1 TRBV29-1 TGCAGCGTTGCTCAGGGAAGCCCAACCGATACTGAAGCTTTCTTT CSVAQGSPTDTEAFF
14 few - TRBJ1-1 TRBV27 TGTGCCAGCAGTTTATCTCGGGGGGACACTGAAGCTTTCTTT CASSLSRGDTEAFF
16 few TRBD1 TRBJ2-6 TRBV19 TGTGCCAGCCGGGACAGGGGGGGACCTGGGGCCAACGTCCTGACTTTC CASRDRGGPGANVLTF
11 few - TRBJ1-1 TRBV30 TGTGCCTGGAGTGTACGGAGTGAAGCTTTCTTT CAWSVRSEAFF
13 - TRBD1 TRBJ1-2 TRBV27 TGTGCCAGCAGTTTGCGGGGGACAGGGGGCTACACCTTC CASSLRGTGGYTF
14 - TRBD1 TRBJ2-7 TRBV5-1 TGCGCCAGCAGCTGGGGACAGCGATCCTACGAGCAGTACTTC CASSWGQRSYEQYF
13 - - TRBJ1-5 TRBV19 TGTGCCAGTAGCCAAGGGGTGGGTCAGCCCCAGCATTTT CASSQGVGQPQHF
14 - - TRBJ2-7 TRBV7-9 TGTGCCAGCAGCTCGACGGAAGGGGGCTACGAGCAGTACTTC CASSSTEGGYEQYF
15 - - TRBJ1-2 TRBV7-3 TGTGCCAGCAGCTTACAGGGTGGGCCAATAAATGGCTACACCTTC CASSLQGGPINGYTF
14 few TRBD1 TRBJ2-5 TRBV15 TGTGCCACCAGTTCCGGGACAGGGGACGAGACCCAGTACTTC CATSSGTGDETQYF
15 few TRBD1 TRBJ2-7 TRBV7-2 TGTGCCAGCACCGACGCCGGGACAGGGTACTACGAGCAGTACTTC CASTDAGTGYYEQYF
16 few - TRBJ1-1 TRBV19 TGTGCCAGTAGTATAGATAGGGGCAGGGTTCTCACTGAAGCTTTCTTT CASSIDRGRVLTEAFF
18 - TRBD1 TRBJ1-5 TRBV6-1 TGTGCCAGCAGTGCGCGTCCCGGCGGACAGGGCAGTGGTCAGCCCCAGCATTTT CASSARPGGQGSGQPQHF
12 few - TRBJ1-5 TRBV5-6 TGTGCCAGCAGGGTAACTGATCAGCCCCAGCATTTT CASRVTDQPQHF
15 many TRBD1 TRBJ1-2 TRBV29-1 TGCAGCGTTGAAGATCCCAGGGGGGAATCCCATGGCTACACCTTC CSVEDPRGESHGYTF
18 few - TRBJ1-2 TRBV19 TGTGCCAGTAGTATTTACCCGACGAGCCGGTACAGCGGATATGGCTACACCTTC CASSIYPTSRYSGYGYTF